These 16 T cell receptor beta chains originate from one sample sequenced in a study of human CD4 T cells and Enterobacteriaceae. Sorting took every CD4+ cell except CD45RA+CCR7+CD95- naive cells, reaching over 98% purity. Sequenced by immunoSEQ multiplex PCR; TCRdb stores in-frame clones only, minus some. In the table there are tens of thousands of clones, approximately 82% of which are singletons. The sequenced sample consisted of memory CD4+ T cells from blood. The receptors shown here come from a human donor in good health.

CDR3 sequence (DNA): TGTGCCAGCAGCTTCTCGGGAGGGCCGGGGAATGAGCAGTTCTTC. Amino acid sequence: CASSFSGGPGNEQFF. The rearrangement links TRBV5-4 to TRBJ2-1, with 8 positions matching TRBD2. The CDR3 covers 15 residues. With 2 bases clipped from V and 7 bases from J, the junction kept 8 bases outside the gene matches. CDR1 is SGHNT and CDR2 is YYREEE in the germline V gene (reference sequence).

The chain uses TRBV10-2 and TRBJ2-7; TRBD1 agrees at 9 bases. Germline V lookup: CDR1 WSHSY, CDR2 SAAADI. This CDR3 contains 15 residues. The J segment lost 6 bases and the V segment lost 3 bases, leaving 9 bases of the junction unmatched. The CDR3 region is CASSDPAGTGREQYF. DNA for the CDR3: TGCGCCAGCAGTGACCCTGCGGGGACAGGGCGCGAGCAGTACTTC.

The CDR3 sequence is CASSLTSGRTGELFF. CDR3 in DNA: TGTGCCAGCAGCTTGACTAGCGGGAGGACCGGGGAGCTGTTTTTT. The J gene is TRBJ2-2, the V gene TRBV7-2; TRBD2 matches 13 bases. The CDR3 runs 15 residues. J lost 5 bases, V lost 3 bases, and 0 bases had no gene match. Looked up from germline, CDR1 is SGHTA and CDR2 is FQGNSA. Full variable domain (missing parts from reference TRBV7-2 and TRBJ2-2): GAGVSQSPSNKVTEKGKDVELRCDPISGHTALYWYRQSLGQGLEFLIYFQGNSAPDKSGLPSDRFSAERTGGSVSTLTIQRTQQEDSAVYLCASSLTSGRTGELFFGEGSRLTVL.

The V and J genes are TRBV5-4 and TRBJ2-3; 8 bases fit TRBD2. Germline-derived CDR1 and CDR2 are SGHNT and YYREEE (reference sequence). V lost 4 bases to trimming and J lost 2 bases; unmatched junction nucleotides: 9. The length of the CDR3 is 16 residues. The CDR3 sequence is CASSPGGGGPTDTQYF. CDR3 sequence (DNA): TGTGCCAGCAGCCCTGGGGGCGGGGGGCCCACAGATACGCAGTATTTT.

This chain joins TRBV2 and TRBJ2-5, with 7 bases fitting TRBD1. Looked up from germline, CDR1 is SNHLY and CDR2 is FYNNEI. The CDR3 spans 13 residues. With 3 bases clipped from V and 3 bases from J, the junction kept 1 base outside the gene matches. The CDR3 loop reads CASSEGTEETQYF. In nucleotides, the CDR3 is TGTGCCAGCAGTGAGGGGACAGAAGAGACCCAGTACTTC.

The rearrangement joins TRBV28 to TRBJ1-2, with TRBD1 as a possible D gene (6 bases). The CDR3 is 15 residues long. Between the trimmed V and J ends, which lost 6 bases and 1 base, there was a span of 15 bases. Germline CDR1 and CDR2: MDHEN and SYDVKM. For the CDR3, the DNA is TGTGCCAGCAGGTCACCGGGACAAAGTAACTATGGCTACACCTTC. This translates into CASRSPGQSNYGYTF.

The chain recombines TRBV19 with TRBJ2-3; 8 bases agree with TRBD2. Trimming removed 4 bases from V and 0 bases from J; junction bases left unmatched: 3. In germline, CDR1 is LNHDA, CDR2 SQIVND (reference sequence). The CDR3 is 15 residues long. CDR3 protein: CASSSPSGSTDTQYF. For the CDR3, the DNA is TGTGCCAGTAGTAGCCCTAGCGGGAGCACAGATACGCAGTATTTT.

J is TRBJ1-1 and V is TRBV27; 10 nucleotides align to TRBD1. The trim removed 4 bases at V and 6 bases at J, leaving 11 bases unmatched. The germline V gene encodes CDR1 MNHEY and CDR2 SMNVEV (reference sequence). The CDR3 has 16 amino acids. The CDR3 nucleotides read TGTGCCAGCAGTTCCGGGACAGGGGTGATGAGCGCTGAAGCTTTCTTT. It encodes CASSSGTGVMSAEAFF.

This CDR3 reads CASSLGQGPTEAFF. The CDR3, as DNA: TGTGCCAGCAGTCTCGGACAGGGCCCCACTGAAGCTTTCTTT. This rearrangement joins TRBV6-1 to TRBJ1-1; the match to TRBD1 covers 8 bases. J was trimmed by 4 bases and V by 5 bases; bases with no gene match: 6. This CDR3 has 14 amino acids. Germline loops: CDR1 MNHNS, CDR2 SASEGT.

This clone was counted a single time. The gene calls are TRBV30 and TRBJ2-5, with a tentative D call TRBD2 (6 bases). From germline, CDR1 is GTSNPN and CDR2 SVGIG (reference sequence). The CDR3 has 12 residues. V lost 3 bases to trimming and J lost 5 bases, with 10 bases between them. The CDR3 region has the DNA TGTGCCTGGAGGAGGGAGGTCGAGACCCAGTACTTC. It encodes CAWRREVETQYF. Filled out from reference TRBV30 and TRBJ2-5, the complete variable domain reads SQTIHQWPATLVQPVGSPLSLECTVEGTSNPNLYWYRQAAGRGLQLLFYSVGIGQISSEVPQNLSASRPQDRQFILSSKKLLLSDSGFYLCAWRREVETQYFGPGTRLLVL.

The chain has TRBV5-6 and TRBJ1-2; TRBD1 agrees at 8 bases. The CDR3 contains 15 residues. V shed 3 bases and J 8 bases; nucleotides not matched to a gene: 12. Per the germline V gene, CDR1 is SGHDT and CDR2 is YYEEEE. For the CDR3, the DNA is TGTGCCAGCAGCTCAACTTCGACAGGGGCATGGGGCTACACCTTC. Protein product: CASSSTSTGAWGYTF.

This clone was detected only a few times. The CDR3 sequence: CASSVVPDGETEAFF. The CDR3 nucleotides read TGTGCCAGCAGCGTAGTCCCCGACGGTGAAACTGAAGCTTTCTTT. The chain recombines TRBV9 with TRBJ1-1; D not certain. The CDR3 is 15 residues long. Per the germline V gene, CDR1 is SGDLS and CDR2 is YYNGEE. The V end lost 0 bases, the J end lost 5 bases, and 14 bases lay between the germline ends. The whole variable domain, filled in from reference TRBV9 and TRBJ1-1, reads DSGVTQTPKHLITATGQRVTLRCSPRSGDLSVYWYQQSLDQGLQFLIQYYNGEERAKGNILERFSAQQFPDLHSELNLSSLELGDSALYFCASSVVPDGETEAFFGQGTRLTVV.

The chain couples TRBV5-4 to TRBJ2-7, with TRBD2 identical over 11 bases. CDR3 length equals 18 residues. V lost 4 bases and J lost 0; bases outside the gene matches: 12. Germline-derived CDR1 and CDR2 are SGHNT and YYREEE (reference sequence). CDR3 coding DNA: TGTGCCAGCAGCCTTGGCGTGACTAGCGGGAAAAGCTCCTACGAGCAGTACTTC. Its translation is CASSLGVTSGKSSYEQYF.

The chain couples TRBV19 to TRBJ2-1; 11 nucleotides align to TRBD1. This CDR3 contains 14 residues. From germline, CDR1 is LNHDA and CDR2 SQIVND (reference sequence). The trim removed 3 bases at V and 6 bases at J, leaving 1 base unmatched. The CDR3 DNA reads TGTGCCAGTAGTATGGGACAGGGGGGCAATGAGCAGTTCTTC. Amino acid sequence: CASSMGQGGNEQFF.

This clone has only one observation. The chain employs TRBV7-2 and TRBJ2-7; 9 nucleotides agree with TRBD2. This CDR3 region has 16 residues. CDR1 and CDR2 (germline): SGHTA, FQGNSA. Losses at the gene ends were 4 bases for V and 2 bases for J; bases not matched to a gene: 9. CDR3 bases: TGTGCCAGCAGCTCCGCGGGGGGGCGGGGAACCTACGAGCAGTACTTC. This encodes CASSSAGGRGTYEQYF.

This clone was seen more than once but under ten times. The chain recombines TRBV19 with TRBJ2-2, with 11 positions matching TRBD2. The germline CDR1 and CDR2 sequences are LNHDA and SQIVND (reference sequence). V lost 10 bases to trimming and J lost 7 bases; unmatched junction nucleotides: 5. The CDR3 is made up of 13 amino acids. CDR3 nucleotides: TGTGCCACTTCGACTAGCGGGGTCGGGGAGCTGTTTTTT. It codes for CATSTSGVGELFF.